A selection of T cell receptor beta chains follows, all from one sample in a study of response to subunit inactivated influenza vaccine. In TCRdb, the RT-PCR reads were re-called with MiXCR into one record per CDR3 protein. The repertoire holds roughly 520,000 distinct CDR3 sequences, with roughly 25% as singletons. The sequences come from CD4+ T cells sorted from PBMCs, collected approximately 5 days after vaccination. These receptors all stem from a man aged 45 to 65 who received an inactivated influenza vaccine. Both conserved end residues are part of each CDR3. A D gene is named only where the DNA matches it firmly. Only some rows state a clone size, as once, few, many or a class for expanded clones.

15,-,TRBV6-1,TRBJ2-3,TRBD1,CASSKQGALPDTQYF,TGTGCCAGCAGCAAGCAGGGGGCATTGCCAGATACGCAGTATTTT
15,few,TRBV6-5,TRBJ2-7,-,CASSYGGIHGYEQYF,TGTGCCAGCAGTTACGGGGGGATTCATGGTTACGAGCAGTACTTC
15,-,TRBV7-8,TRBJ2-5,-,CASSLDRGREETQYF,TGTGCCAGCAGCTTAGACAGGGGGAGGGAGGAGACCCAGTACTTC
15,few,TRBV18,TRBJ1-2,-,CASSPPGRGNYGYTF,TGTGCCAGCTCACCACCCGGGAGGGGGAACTATGGCTACACCTTC
14,few,TRBV3-1,TRBJ1-1,TRBD1,CASSQEQTGRGAFF,TGTGCCAGCAGCCAAGAGCAGACAGGGAGGGGAGCTTTCTTT
13,few,TRBV6-2/TRBV6-3,TRBJ1-1,TRBD1,CASSRTGYTEAFF,TGTGCCAGCAGCCGGACAGGGTACACTGAAGCTTTCTTT
16,few,TRBV4-2,TRBJ2-1,-,CASSQDGYSSYNEQFF,TGTGCCAGCAGCCAAGATGGCTACAGCTCCTACAATGAGCAGTTCTTC
15,-,TRBV12-3/TRBV12-4,TRBJ1-2,TRBD1,CASSLGQGAGYGYTF,TGTGCCAGCAGTTTAGGACAGGGGGCAGGCTATGGCTACACCTTC
13,-,TRBV5-1,TRBJ2-3,-,CASSRTSEDTQYF,TGCGCCAGCAGCCGCACCTCAGAGGATACGCAGTATTTT
15,-,TRBV20-1,TRBJ2-1,-,CSAGQARDLYNEQFF,TGCAGTGCGGGCCAGGCTCGGGACTTATACAATGAGCAGTTCTTC
15,-,TRBV5-1,TRBJ1-2,-,CASSLDAFLNYGYTF,TGCGCCAGCAGCTTGGATGCGTTTTTGAACTATGGCTACACCTTC
17,-,TRBV7-2,TRBJ2-2,TRBD2,CASSLVEVAGTTGELFF,TGTGCCAGCAGCTTAGTAGAGGTAGCGGGAACCACCGGGGAGCTGTTTTTT
15,few,TRBV12-3/TRBV12-4,TRBJ2-1,TRBD2,CASSFGLAGGNEQFF,TGTGCCAGCAGTTTTGGACTAGCGGGAGGGAATGAGCAGTTCTTC
13,few,TRBV12-3/TRBV12-4,TRBJ1-1,-,CASRSTANTEAFF,TGTGCCAGCAGGTCGACCGCGAACACTGAAGCTTTCTTT
14,few,TRBV20-1,TRBJ2-7,-,CSAQPQRSTYEQYF,TGCAGTGCCCAACCCCAGCGGTCAACCTACGAGCAGTACTTC
15,-,TRBV7-2,TRBJ1-2,TRBD1,CASSPVGTGGSGYTF,TGTGCCAGCAGCCCTGTAGGGACAGGGGGTTCTGGCTACACCTTC
15,-,TRBV2,TRBJ2-2,-,CASSDMAGYSGELFF,TGTGCCAGCAGTGATATGGCAGGTTATTCCGGGGAGCTGTTTTTT
14,few,TRBV30,TRBJ2-5,-,CAWSVLGSQETQYF,TGTGCCTGGAGTGTACTCGGGAGCCAAGAGACCCAGTACTTC
13,many,TRBV29-1,TRBJ2-1,TRBD1,CSVGDRRNNEQFF,TGCAGCGTCGGGGACAGGAGGAACAATGAGCAGTTCTTC
14,few,TRBV5-6,TRBJ1-4,TRBD1,CASSKIDRGAELFF,TGTGCCAGCAGCAAAATCGACAGGGGGGCTGAACTGTTTTTT
12,-,TRBV11-2,TRBJ2-3,-,CASSLVRATQYF,TGTGCCAGCAGCTTAGTCAGGGCTACGCAGTATTTT
12,many,TRBV5-1,TRBJ2-3,-,CASSLEGDTQYF,TGCGCCAGCAGCTTGGAAGGAGATACGCAGTATTTT
16,-,TRBV7-6,TRBJ2-1,-,CASSLVLVSSYNEQFF,TGTGCCAGCAGCTTAGTTCTAGTAAGTTCCTACAATGAGCAGTTCTTC
15,-,TRBV27,TRBJ1-4,TRBD1,CASRAMGQGNEKLLF,TGTGCCAGCAGGGCTATGGGACAGGGTAATGAAAAACTGCTTTTT
15,many,TRBV12-3/TRBV12-4,TRBJ2-1,-,CASSSGSGSYNEQFF,TGTGCCAGCAGTTCCGGTTCTGGCTCCTACAATGAGCAGTTCTTC
13,few,TRBV6-6,TRBJ2-1,-,CASSYPLGNEQFF,TGTGCCAGCAGTTACCCATTGGGCAATGAGCAGTTCTTC